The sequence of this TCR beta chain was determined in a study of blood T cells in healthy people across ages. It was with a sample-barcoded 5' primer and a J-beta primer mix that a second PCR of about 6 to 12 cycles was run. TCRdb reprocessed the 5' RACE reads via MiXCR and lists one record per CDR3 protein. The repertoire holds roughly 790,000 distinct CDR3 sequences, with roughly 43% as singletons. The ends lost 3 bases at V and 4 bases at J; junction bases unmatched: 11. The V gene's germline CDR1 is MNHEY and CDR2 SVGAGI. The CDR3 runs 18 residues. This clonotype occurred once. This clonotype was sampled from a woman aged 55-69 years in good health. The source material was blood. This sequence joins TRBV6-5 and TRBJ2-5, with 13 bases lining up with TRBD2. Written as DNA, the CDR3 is TGTGCCAGCAGTTATATTGGACTAGCGGGAGCCCTTGGAGAGACCCAGTACTTC. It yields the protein CASSYIGLAGALGETQYF.